This T cell receptor beta chain was observed in a study of early T cells in non-severe SARS-CoV-2 infection. At the level of the study: It was bulk RNA from unsorted whole blood that was sequenced, and the chains were unpaired. General study points: Reliance on VDJdb matching favored anti-spike CD8 responses; private and CD4 specificities were missed.

Individual cDNA molecules were tagged with unique molecular identifiers. TCRdb re-derived calls from the 5' RACE reads in MiXCR, one entry per CDR3 protein. Of under 35,000 distinct CDR3 sequences detected, about 4.2% appear once; the ten largest clones hold 12%. This clonotype appeared many times. The antigen is unknown. The receptor's source is an adult who was a healthcare worker with PCR-confirmed SARS-CoV-2 infection or an uninfected control (not recorded which). Specimen: whole blood.

The CDR3 bases are TGTGCCAGCAGTTTATCGGCGGGGAACACTGAAGCTTTCTTT. Its translation: CASSLSAGNTEAFF. This chain joins TRBV27 and TRBJ1-1; no clear D. Germline lookup yields CDR1 MNHEY and CDR2 SMNVEV (reference sequence). This CDR3 comprises 14 residues. The V end was cut by 0 bases, the J end by 1 base, with 6 bases between.